Sequencing of this TCR beta chain was carried out in a study of T-cell memory formation after mild COVID-19. General observations from the study: Prior to infection, memory already included some responding clones, suggesting cross-reactive memory joined.

The sample holds a few counts of this clonotype. Its antigen remains unidentified. The CDR3 has 13 amino acids. CDR1 SGHVS and CDR2 FQNEAQ come from the germline V gene. J gave up 6 bases and V 5 bases, and 6 bases lay outside the gene matches. With constant-segment primers, 5'RACE yielded cDNA libraries of TCR alpha and TCR beta that carried sample barcodes and UMIs. TCRdb redid the calling of the 5' RACE reads with MiXCR, one entry per CDR3 protein. This sample has over 300,000 distinct CDR3 sequences, with 20% to 25% found just once. This clonotype was obtained from a man between 18 and 35 years old who had mild COVID-19 (a few samples of this study predate the infection). Cell type and time point are not known. The V gene is TRBV7-8, the J gene TRBJ2-7; 8 positions agree with TRBD1. Sequencing used PBMCs or a T cell subset sorted from them (not recorded which). CDR3 sequence reads: CASSPDRAAEQYV. The CDR3 nucleotides are TGTGCCAGCAGCCCGGACAGGGCCGCCGAGCAGTACGTC.